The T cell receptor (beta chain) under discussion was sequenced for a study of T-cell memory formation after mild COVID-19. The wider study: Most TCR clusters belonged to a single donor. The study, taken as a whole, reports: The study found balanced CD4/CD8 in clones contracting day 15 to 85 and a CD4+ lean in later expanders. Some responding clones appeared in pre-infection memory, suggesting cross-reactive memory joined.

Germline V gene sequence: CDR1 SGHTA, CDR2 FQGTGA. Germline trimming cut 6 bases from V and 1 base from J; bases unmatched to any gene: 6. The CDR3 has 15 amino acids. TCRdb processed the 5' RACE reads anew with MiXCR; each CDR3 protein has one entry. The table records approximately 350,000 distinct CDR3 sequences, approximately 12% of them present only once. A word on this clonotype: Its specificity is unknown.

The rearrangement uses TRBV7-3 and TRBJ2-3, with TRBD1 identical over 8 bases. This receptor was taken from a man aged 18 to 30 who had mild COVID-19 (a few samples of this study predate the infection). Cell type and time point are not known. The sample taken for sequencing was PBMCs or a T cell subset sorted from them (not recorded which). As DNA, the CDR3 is TGTGCCAGCAGTGTCACAGGGGGTCGCACAGATACGCAGTATTTT. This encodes CASSVTGGRTDTQYF.